Listed below are T cell receptor beta chains from one sample, sequenced in a study of blood T cell repertoires in COVID-19. Produced via immunoSEQ multiplex PCR; TCRdb's table is partial and in-frame only. The repertoire holds around 81,000 clones, with roughly four fifths as singletons. The sample was peripheral blood. These receptors were collected from a human donor in a cohort sampled during active COVID-19. The CDR3 runs from the conserved cysteine through the conserved F or W. D genes are given only for firm matches. Not every row has a clone size; where given, it reads once, few, many or a size class.

size	D	J	V	DNA	CDR3
few	.	TRBJ1-5	TRBV10-2	TGCGCCAGCAGTGAGGCAGGGGGCAATCAGCCCCAGCATTTT	CASSEAGGNQPQHF
.	.	TRBJ1-2	TRBV7-2	TGTGCCAGCAGTAGAGGGATCGGCAGAGGATATGGCTACACCTTC	CASSRGIGRGYGYTF
.	.	TRBJ1-2	TRBV12-3/TRBV12-4	TGTGCCAGCACCCGCCATCCCGCGAGCTACACCTTC	CASTRHPASYTF
.	TRBD1	TRBJ1-1	TRBV19	TGTGCCAGCAAGACAGGGCTATCCACTGAAGCTTTCTTT	CASKTGLSTEAFF
.	TRBD1	TRBJ1-6	TRBV10-2	TGCGCCAGCAGGGGACAGAGTAACTCACCCCTCCACTTT	CASRGQSNSPLHF
.	TRBD1	TRBJ2-1	TRBV11-3	TGTGCCAGCAGCTTAGACGCCGGGACAGCGTACCGTAATGAGCAGTTCTTC	CASSLDAGTAYRNEQFF
.	.	TRBJ1-1	TRBV18	TGTGCCAGCTCTCCATCGGACAGCCAAATGTCTGAAGCTTTCTTT	CASSPSDSQMSEAFF
.	.	TRBJ2-3	TRBV5-1	TGCGCCAGCAGCTTAGGCGGGCGCACAGATACGCAGTATTTT	CASSLGGRTDTQYF
.	TRBD1	TRBJ2-7	TRBV12-5	TGTGCTAGTGGTTTCCCGGGACAGGGGAACTACGAGCAGTACTTC	CASGFPGQGNYEQYF
.	.	TRBJ2-3	TRBV6-6	TGTGCCAGCAGGGACCGACAGCTCACCACAGATACGCAGTATTTT	CASRDRQLTTDTQYF
.	.	TRBJ1-5	TRBV6-6	TGTGCCAGCAGCCCCTTTATGACGGACACCGATCAGCCCCAGCATTTT	CASSPFMTDTDQPQHF
.	TRBD2	TRBJ2-5	TRBV6-2/TRBV6-3	TGTGCCAGCAGTTACCGCCAACTAGCGGGGGGGCAAGAGACCCAGTACTTC	CASSYRQLAGGQETQYF
.	TRBD2	TRBJ2-7	TRBV3-1/TRBV3-2	TGTGCCAGCAGCCAGCTCCTTAGCGGGGGGGCTTACGAGCAGTACTTC	CASSQLLSGGAYEQYF
.	TRBD1	TRBJ1-1	TRBV4-3	TGCGCCAGCAGCCAAAGACAGGGGGTGGACACTGAAGCTTTCTTT	CASSQRQGVDTEAFF
few	.	TRBJ1-1	TRBV5-8	TGTGCCAGCATGAATGTTTTTCGGGGGAGGACGCTTGACACTGAAGCTTTCTTT	CASMNVFRGRTLDTEAFF
.	TRBD1	TRBJ1-1	TRBV6-5	TGTGCCAGCACTGGCCAGGGGGCGACTGAAGCTTTCTTT	CASTGQGATEAFF
once	.	TRBJ1-6	TRBV2	TGTGCCAACTCGGGATCGAGGCAGGGGAATTCACCCCTCCACTTT	CANSGSRQGNSPLHF
.	TRBD1	TRBJ1-1	TRBV5-1	TGCGCCAGCAGCTTGGACGGACAGGGAACTGAAGCTTTCTTT	CASSLDGQGTEAFF
.	.	TRBJ1-1	TRBV6-5	TGTGCCAGCAGTTACTCCCGGGGAGGCACTGAAGCTTTCTTT	CASSYSRGGTEAFF
.	.	TRBJ2-5	TRBV7-9	TGTGCCAGCAGCTTACCTACAGGGCTAGAGACCCAGTACTTC	CASSLPTGLETQYF
.	TRBD2	TRBJ2-7	TRBV11-2	TGTGCCAGCAGCTTAATAGCGGGGGACTCCTACGAGCAGTACTTC	CASSLIAGDSYEQYF
.	.	TRBJ2-2	TRBV6-2/TRBV6-3	TGTGCCAGCAGTTACTCGAAATTTCTCGGTCGGAACACCGGGGAGCTGTTTTTT	CASSYSKFLGRNTGELFF
.	TRBD1	TRBJ1-6	TRBV30	TGTGCCTGGGCCGGACAGGCAAATTCACCCCTCCACTTT	CAWAGQANSPLHF
.	TRBD2	TRBJ2-5	TRBV7-6	TGTGCCAGCAGCCCTCCGGGAGGGGGAATAGAGACCCAGTACTTC	CASSPPGGGIETQYF
.	.	TRBJ2-7	TRBV27	TGTGCCAGCAGCGAACCCCCTTTCGGCGAGCAGTACTTC	CASSEPPFGEQYF
.	.	TRBJ2-6	TRBV6-5	TGTGCCAGCAGTTCACAGAGCTCTGGGGCCAACGTCCTGACTTTC	CASSSQSSGANVLTF